What follows is one TCR beta chain and its context. Its specificity is not known. The sample comes from a study of cytomegalovirus exposure and HLA in healthy donors. Study context: As released early, the data held 85 million to 95 million unique TCRs from HLA-typed donors.

Donors showed nominal health when sampled, although they likely had unrecorded immune exposures. There was no recording of CMV serostatus for this donor. The junction had 7 bases not matched to a gene; V was cut back by 2 bases and J by 1 base. From germline, CDR1 is MNHNS and CDR2 SASEGT. The CDR3 has 17 residues. PCR involved 60 Vbeta and 13 Jbeta primers. Libraries were prepared by immunoSEQ multiplex PCR; TCRdb keeps only in-frame clonotypes and omits some of them. Of 90,000 to 150,000 clones in the sample, more than 65% are singletons; the top ten hold 3.5% to 4.5%. Study findings and constraints: The study reported that TCR beta sequences accurately predicted HLA-A and HLA-B alleles in most subjects.

The chain has TRBV6-1 and TRBJ2-1, with 8 nucleotides matching TRBD2. The TCR sequence derives from a human donor in good health. The specimen sequenced was PBMCs. DNA for the CDR3: TGTGCCAGCAGTGAACTGTTCGGCGGGAGGTCCTACAATGAGCAGTTCTTC. Its translation is CASSELFGGRSYNEQFF.